This TCR beta chain was captured in a study of T cells in Graves' hyperthyroidism and ophthalmopathy. CDR3 length: 13 amino acids. Trimming pared 0 bases from V and 8 bases from J, leaving 10 bases between. Patients aged 18 to 65 had newly diagnosed hyperthyroidism lasting under 2 months. General study points: Ophthalmopathy was predicted by the model a median of about six months ahead of onset.

In this sample, this clonotype turned up many times. What it binds is not known. TCR beta CDR3 regions were amplified from RNA. A first-round RT-PCR of the TCR CDR3 used the HTBI primer set. TCRdb itself ran the multiplex PCR reads through MiXCR, one entry per CDR3 protein. Found here are around 300,000 distinct CDR3 sequences, 12% to 15% of them singletons; the top ten hold roughly 7.9%. The receptor comes from a woman aged 40 to 49 with Graves' hyperthyroidism. The sequenced sample consisted of blood. The J gene is TRBJ1-2, the V gene TRBV12-3 or TRBV12-4; the D is unclear. CDR3 residues: CASSLAGRLGYTF. Written as DNA, the CDR3 is TGTGCCAGCAGTTTAGCAGGGCGACTCGGCTACACCTTC.